This T cell receptor beta chain was captured in a study of tumor and adjacent non-tumor tissue in lung cancer. The library came from three nested PCR rounds adapted from ARM-PCR protocols. TCRdb used MiXCR to reprocess the multiplex PCR reads, holding one entry per CDR3 protein. The sample consists of under 100,000 distinct CDR3 sequences, around 57% of them appearing once. Germline V gives CDR1 SGHRS, CDR2 YFSETQ. This CDR3 has 18 amino acids. As to this clonotype: Mismatch with germline at one junction end may stem from a read error.

This sample's RNA came from whole unsorted tissue. Sequenced material: lung tumor tissue. The TCR comes from a man aged 65-85 years with non-small cell lung cancer. The chain recombines TRBV5-1 with TRBJ2-1; a weak D match, TRBD2 (5 bases). The CDR3 loop reads CASSSVWGERTSYNKQFF. CDR3 bases: TGCGCCAGCAGCTCGGTCTGGGGAGAACGGACGTCCTACAATAAGCAGTTCTTC.